Sequencing of this T cell receptor beta chain was carried out in a study of blood T cell repertoires in COVID-19. Study at large: The analysed material was cDNA or gDNA that came from T cells, B-cell-depleted T cells, or PBMCs.

Per the germline V gene, CDR1 is SGHVS and CDR2 is FNYEAQ. The CDR3 has 15 amino acids. Trimming removed 1 base from V and 1 base from J; junction bases left unmatched: 0. Authors' methods: Estimation of nucleated cell counts relied on the amplification of reference gene primers. Method: immunoSEQ multiplex PCR; TCRdb's copy keeps in-frame clones and lacks some. The V and J calls and clone size come from that table; D and trimming were worked out from the DNA. The sample records roughly 180,000 clones, 80% to 90% being singletons. Seattle patients were enrolled while actively infected and followed longitudinally.

The source of this sequence is a middle-aged woman with COVID-19, enrolled during active disease. The J gene is TRBJ2-2, the V gene TRBV7-6, with 7 bases fitting TRBD1. The sequenced sample consisted of peripheral blood. Here the CDR3 DNA reads TGTGCCAGCAGCTTAGGGACAGGGAACACCGGGGAGCTGTTTTTT. Translation: CASSLGTGNTGELFF.